Listed below are T cell receptor beta chains from one sample, sequenced in a study of blood T cells in healthy people across ages. TCRdb re-called the 5' RACE reads through MiXCR, storing one row per CDR3 protein. The table lists about 930,000 distinct CDR3 sequences, around 29% of them singletons. A further study also used this sample, focusing on T cells of mothers and their children.

Sequenced sample: blood. These receptors were taken from a woman between 35 and 50 years old in good health. The CDR3 runs from the conserved cysteine through the conserved F or W. A D gene is named only where the DNA matches it firmly. Size tells how often a clone was seen (once, few, many) or the class of an expanded clone, and some rows leave it out.

J: TRBJ1-6
size: few
length: 13
D: -
V: TRBV9
DNA: TGTGCCAGCAGCCAACAGGGAAAATCACCCCTCCACTTT
CDR3: CASSQQGKSPLHF

J: TRBJ2-1
size: few
length: 16
D: TRBD2
V: TRBV29-1
DNA: TGCAGCGTGGGAGGACTAGCGGGGGGAGGTGACAATGAGCAGTTCTTC
CDR3: CSVGGLAGGGDNEQFF

J: TRBJ2-7
size: few
length: 13
D: -
V: TRBV12-3/TRBV12-4
DNA: TGTGCCAGCGCGGTCCTGGGAACCTACGAGCAGTACTTC
CDR3: CASAVLGTYEQYF

J: TRBJ2-7
size: -
length: 16
D: -
V: TRBV7-2
DNA: TGTGCCAGCAGCGAACATAAAGGGTGGTCGACGAACGAGCAGTACTTC
CDR3: CASSEHKGWSTNEQYF

J: TRBJ2-3
size: -
length: 17
D: TRBD2
V: TRBV7-2
DNA: TGTGCCAGCAGCTTTGTAGCGGGGGGGCTTTTAGGAGATACGCAGTATTTT
CDR3: CASSFVAGGLLGDTQYF

J: TRBJ1-4
size: few
length: 14
D: TRBD1
V: TRBV7-9
DNA: TGTGCCAGCAGCCGTTGGGACAGCCCAGAAAAACTGTTTTTT
CDR3: CASSRWDSPEKLFF

J: TRBJ1-1
size: once
length: 15
D: TRBD1
V: TRBV7-2
DNA: TGTGCCAGCAGCCCGGCGACAGGGGCGAACACTGAAGCTTTCTTT
CDR3: CASSPATGANTEAFF

J: TRBJ1-1
size: -
length: 15
D: TRBD1
V: TRBV5-1
DNA: TGCGCCAGCAGCGGGGGACAGGGGGCCTACACTGAAGCTTTCTTT
CDR3: CASSGGQGAYTEAFF

J: TRBJ2-7
size: -
length: 15
D: -
V: TRBV7-9
DNA: TGTGCCAGCAGCTTAGGATCCCAGGGGTCCCACGAGCAGTACTTC
CDR3: CASSLGSQGSHEQYF

J: TRBJ1-5
size: many
length: 17
D: TRBD1
V: TRBV7-2
DNA: TGTGCCAGCAGCTCCCTGGCGGGACAGATTAGCAATCAGCCCCAGCATTTT
CDR3: CASSSLAGQISNQPQHF

J: TRBJ2-3
size: once
length: 16
D: TRBD1
V: TRBV3-1
DNA: TGTGCCAGCAGCCACCCGACAGGGGACTTCACAGATACGCAGTATTTT
CDR3: CASSHPTGDFTDTQYF

J: TRBJ2-3
size: few
length: 16
D: -
V: TRBV28
DNA: TGTGCCAGCACCGACACTATACAGGGACTCACAGATACGCAGTATTTT
CDR3: CASTDTIQGLTDTQYF

J: TRBJ2-1
size: few
length: 16
D: TRBD1
V: TRBV5-1
DNA: TGCGCCAGCAACTTGATTTCGGGACAGTCCTACAATGAGCAGTTCTTC
CDR3: CASNLISGQSYNEQFF

J: TRBJ2-7
size: many
length: 20
D: TRBD1
V: TRBV7-9
DNA: TGTGCCAGCAGCTCTAGGCCGGGACAGGGGCCGCTAGCCCTCCGCTACGAGCAGTACTTC
CDR3: CASSSRPGQGPLALRYEQYF

J: TRBJ1-2
size: few
length: 13
D: -
V: TRBV7-9
DNA: TGTGCCAGCACCCGAGTGGGAGACTATGGCTACACCTTC
CDR3: CASTRVGDYGYTF

J: TRBJ1-2
size: -
length: 13
D: -
V: TRBV5-1
DNA: TGCGCCAGCAGCTTAACAGCTTCCTATGGCTGCACCTTC
CDR3: CASSLTASYGCTF

J: TRBJ2-5
size: -
length: 14
D: -
V: TRBV19
DNA: TGTGCCAGTAGTATGCGGCAGGGAGAAGAGACCCAGTACTTC
CDR3: CASSMRQGEETQYF

J: TRBJ1-2
size: few
length: 13
D: -
V: TRBV6-2/TRBV6-3
DNA: TGTGCCAGCAGTCACGGACGGGAGTATGGCTACACCTTC
CDR3: CASSHGREYGYTF

J: TRBJ2-7
size: -
length: 13
D: -
V: TRBV5-6
DNA: TGTGCCAGCAGCCTCTCCTACTCGGCAGAGCGGTACTTC
CDR3: CASSLSYSAERYF

J: TRBJ2-7
size: -
length: 15
D: -
V: TRBV27
DNA: TGTGCCAGCAGCCGCAGGGTGGCCTCCTACAATGAGCAGTACTTC
CDR3: CASSRRVASYNEQYF

J: TRBJ1-5
size: -
length: 14
D: TRBD1
V: TRBV27
DNA: TGTGCCAGCAGGTTGTCCCCAGGGGGTCAGCCCCAGCATTTT
CDR3: CASRLSPGGQPQHF

J: TRBJ1-5
size: -
length: 16
D: TRBD1
V: TRBV6-5
DNA: TGTGCCAGCAGTCCCGGGGGCCAGGGGGCGAGTCAGCCCCAGCATTTT
CDR3: CASSPGGQGASQPQHF

J: TRBJ1-2
size: -
length: 14
D: -
V: TRBV9
DNA: TGTGCCAGCAGAGAACTTGACAGGAACTATGGCTACACCTTC
CDR3: CASRELDRNYGYTF

J: TRBJ1-1
size: few
length: 13
D: TRBD1
V: TRBV10-3
DNA: TGTGCCATCAGTGACGACAGGGACACTGAAGCTTTCTTT
CDR3: CAISDDRDTEAFF

J: TRBJ2-5
size: few
length: 16
D: TRBD1
V: TRBV7-9
DNA: TGTGCCAGCAACTTAGGTCGACGGGACAGGGGAGAGACCCAGTACTTC
CDR3: CASNLGRRDRGETQYF

J: TRBJ2-1
size: -
length: 14
D: TRBD1
V: TRBV2
DNA: TGTGCCAGCAGGGGACAGTACACCTACAATGAGCAGTTCTTC
CDR3: CASRGQYTYNEQFF

J: TRBJ1-3
size: -
length: 15
D: -
V: TRBV7-2
DNA: TGTGCCAGCAGCTTACTTTGGGGCTCTGGAGACACCATATATTTT
CDR3: CASSLLWGSGDTIYF

J: TRBJ2-1
size: -
length: 13
D: -
V: TRBV21-1
DNA: TGTGCCAGCAGCAAATGTGGCCCCACAGAGCAGTTCTTC
CDR3: CASSKCGPTEQFF

J: TRBJ2-3
size: -
length: 15
D: TRBD1
V: TRBV2
DNA: TGTGCCGGCAGGGCAAACAGGGGAGCCGCAGATACGCAGTATTTT
CDR3: CAGRANRGAADTQYF

J: TRBJ2-1
size: -
length: 13
D: -
V: TRBV10-3
DNA: TGTGCCACAGGGGGGATAGGGTACAATGAGCAGTTCTTC
CDR3: CATGGIGYNEQFF

J: TRBJ2-5
size: many
length: 18
D: TRBD2
V: TRBV7-2
DNA: TGTGCCAGCAGCTTAGCGGAAGGGACTAGCGGGTACCAAGAGACCCAGTACTTC
CDR3: CASSLAEGTSGYQETQYF

J: TRBJ1-4
size: -
length: 14
D: -
V: TRBV5-1
DNA: TGCGCCAGCAGCTCAGACTTAACTAATGAAAAACTGTTTTTT
CDR3: CASSSDLTNEKLFF

J: TRBJ2-2
size: few
length: 15
D: TRBD1
V: TRBV4-1
DNA: TGCGCCAGCAGCCAAAGGGACAGGGGCTCCGGGGAGCTGTTTTTT
CDR3: CASSQRDRGSGELFF

J: TRBJ1-4
size: -
length: 14
D: -
V: TRBV12-3/TRBV12-4
DNA: TGTGCCAGCAGCCAGGTCGGGGGACATGAAAAACTGTTTTTT
CDR3: CASSQVGGHEKLFF

J: TRBJ2-5
size: few
length: 13
D: -
V: TRBV5-1
DNA: TGCGCCAGCAGCTTGGCCTTTAGCAAGACCCAGTACTTC
CDR3: CASSLAFSKTQYF

J: TRBJ2-4
size: many
length: 12
D: -
V: TRBV25-1
DNA: TGTGCCAGCAGTGAAGGGAGCATCATTCAGTACTTC
CDR3: CASSEGSIIQYF

J: TRBJ2-5
size: few
length: 14
D: -
V: TRBV25-1
DNA: TGTGCCAGCAGTGAAGGGGAGGTGGGGGAGACCCAGTACTTC
CDR3: CASSEGEVGETQYF

J: TRBJ2-5
size: -
length: 12
D: TRBD1
V: TRBV20-1
DNA: TGCAGTCCCATCGACAGGGGTAATGAGCAGTACTTC
CDR3: CSPIDRGNEQYF

J: TRBJ2-7
size: many
length: 18
D: TRBD2
V: TRBV6-6
DNA: TGTGCCAGCAGTTACTCGAAAAAGGCTAGCGGGGGGACCTACGAGCAGTACTTC
CDR3: CASSYSKKASGGTYEQYF

J: TRBJ2-5
size: many
length: 14
D: TRBD1
V: TRBV10-3
DNA: TGTGCCATCAGTCGACCGGGACAGGGAGAGACCCAGTACTTC
CDR3: CAISRPGQGETQYF

J: TRBJ1-4
size: few
length: 15
D: -
V: TRBV25-1
DNA: TGTGCCAGCAGTGAAGGGCAAGTCACTAATGAAAAACTGTTTTTT
CDR3: CASSEGQVTNEKLFF

J: TRBJ2-7
size: -
length: 17
D: -
V: TRBV2
DNA: TGTGCCAGCAAGTGGGACACTGGAACTAGAAGTCAGGGCGAGCAGTACTTC
CDR3: CASKWDTGTRSQGEQYF

J: TRBJ2-1
size: -
length: 13
D: -
V: TRBV5-1
DNA: TGCGCCAGCAGCTTGGGAGGGGATTATGAGCAGTTCTTC
CDR3: CASSLGGDYEQFF

J: TRBJ2-5
size: -
length: 15
D: TRBD2
V: TRBV28
DNA: TGTGCCAGCAGCCCGGTTGGGGGAGGGAGTGGGACCCAGTACTTC
CDR3: CASSPVGGGSGTQYF

J: TRBJ2-1
size: -
length: 15
D: TRBD2
V: TRBV7-9
DNA: TGTGCCAGCAGCTTGGCACTAGCGGGGGCTAATGAGCAGTTCTTC
CDR3: CASSLALAGANEQFF

J: TRBJ1-6
size: few
length: 18
D: -
V: TRBV6-2/TRBV6-3
DNA: TGTGCCAGCAGAACCAATTACAAGGACAGCTCCTATAATTCACCCCTCCACTTT
CDR3: CASRTNYKDSSYNSPLHF

J: TRBJ2-2
size: -
length: 13
D: -
V: TRBV20-1
DNA: TGCAGTGCTAGAGCCTGGAACACCGGGGAGCTGTTTTTT
CDR3: CSARAWNTGELFF